Shown below are 10 T cell receptor beta chains from a single sample sequenced in a study of T cell clonality in common variable immunodeficiency. Some clones are missing from TCRdb's copy, which holds only in-frame ones; the method was immunoSEQ multiplex PCR. Sampling found 44,000 or so clones, none seen once. The sample taken for sequencing was peripheral blood mononuclear cells. These receptors originate from a person between 18 and 75 years old in good health.

This clone was found many times. Read coverage stops 3 residues before the CDR3 terminus; the germline J gene supplies the remainder. This chain links TRBV5-4 with TRBJ1-1; D not certain. The CDR3 spans 13 residues. V lost 0 bases to trimming and J lost 1 base, with 4 bases between them. CDR1 is SGHNT, CDR2 YYREEE, per germline (reference sequence). CDR3 in amino acids: CASSLARNTEAFF. CDR3 DNA, as far as it was read: TGTGCCAGCAGCTTGGCCAGGAACACTGAA. Based on the CDR3 plus reference TRBV5-4 and TRBJ1-1, the full variable domain is ETGVTQSPTHLIKTRGQQVTLRCSSQSGHNTVSWYQQALGQGPQFIFQYYREEENGRGNFPPRFSGLQFPNYSSELNVNALELDDSALYLCASSLARNTEAFFGQGTRLTVV.

This clone was recorded many times. Read data end 3 residues before the CDR3 end; the end is taken from the germline J gene. The chain is built from TRBV5-1 and TRBJ2-5, with 7 bases identical to TRBD1. The junction had 3 bases not matched to a gene; V was cut back by 4 bases and J by 0 bases. Germline V lookup: CDR1 SGHRS, CDR2 YFSETQ. The CDR3 has 14 amino acids. The CDR3 bases that were read are TGCGCCAGCAGCAAGGGACAGTACCAAGAGACC. Residues: CASSKGQYQET. The CDR3 as a whole reads CASSKGQYQETQYF.

This clone was detected ten times or more. CDR3 DNA, as far as it was read: TGTGCCAGCTCACCAATCTCCGTTGGCGGGGAA. This gives the protein CASSPISVGGE. The entire CDR3 is CASSPISVGGELFF. The chain carries TRBV18 and TRBJ1-4; D is ambiguous. The read stops 3 residues short of the end of the CDR3; the missing end is completed from the germline J gene. The V gene's germline CDR1 is KGHSH and CDR2 LQKENI. CDR3 length: 14 residues.

In this sample, this clone is medium-sized. The DNA ends 3 residues before the CDR3 does, and the rest of the CDR3 is filled in from the germline J gene. The rearrangement joins TRBV20-1 to TRBJ2-1, with a possible D match to TRBD1 (6 bases). V lost 3 bases, J lost 0 bases, and 12 bases lay in between. CDR3 length: 15 amino acids. CDR1 DFQATT and CDR2 SNEGSKA come from the germline V gene (reference sequence). The CDR3 here is CSARDTGSSYNEQFF. The part of the CDR3 DNA that was read is TGCAGTGCTAGGGACACAGGGAGCTCCTACAATGAG.

Many counts were recorded for this clone. This chain's CDR3 is CASSLDSRYGYTF. CDR3 bases read: TGTGCCAGCTCGCTGGACAGCAGATATGGC. The J gene is TRBJ1-2, the V gene TRBV18; TRBD1 might be the D (6 bases). Read coverage stops 3 residues before the CDR3 terminus; the germline J gene supplies the remainder. The CDR3 totals 13 residues. CDR1 is KGHSH and CDR2 is LQKENI in the germline V gene. V was pared by 6 bases and J by 5 bases, with 13 bases between.

The sample holds many counts of this clone. With the read ending 3 residues before the CDR3 end, the germline J gene is used to fill in that end. The chain joins TRBV6-2 or TRBV6-3 to TRBJ2-2; tentative D call: TRBD2 (6 bases). The V end lost 8 bases, the J end lost 0 bases, and 10 bases lay between the germline ends. Looked up from germline, CDR1 is MNHEY and CDR2 is SVGEGT. This CDR3 comprises 14 residues. The DNA read from the CDR3 is TGTGCCAGCCGGGGACTCGCGAACACCGGGGAG. Protein sequence: CASRGLANTGE. The whole CDR3 sequence reads CASRGLANTGELFF.

This clone showed up many times. The sequenced CDR3 bases are TGCAGTGCTATAGGATCCACTAGCGGTCACGAG. Amino acids: CSAIGSTSGHE. The CDR3 as a whole reads CSAIGSTSGHEQYF. The chain links TRBV20-1 to TRBJ2-7; 8 nucleotides agree with TRBD2. The read finishes 3 residues shy of the CDR3 end, and the germline J gene is used to complete it. This CDR3 region has 14 residues. The J segment lost 5 bases and the V segment lost 4 bases, leaving 10 bases of the junction unmatched. Looked up from germline, CDR1 is DFQATT and CDR2 is SNEGSKA (reference sequence).

This clone was seen at least ten times. The observed sequence ends 3 residues before the CDR3 terminus, with the missing tail filled in from the germline J gene. The genes are TRBV7-2 and TRBJ2-5; D remains unclear. Trimming took off 2 bases at V and 5 bases at J, with 6 bases between the two ends. There are 12 residues in the CDR3. Germline V gives CDR1 SGHTA, CDR2 FQGNSA. CDR3 sequence: CASSLLRETQYF. The CDR3 bases that were read are TGTGCCAGCAGCTTATTACGGGAGACC.

This clone has a count of ten or more. The observed sequence ends 3 residues before the CDR3 terminus, with the missing tail filled in from the germline J gene. The chain joins TRBV7-2 to TRBJ1-4; unclear D gene. Germline-derived CDR1 and CDR2 are SGHTA and FQGNSA. The length of the CDR3 is 15 residues. Trimming shortened V by 5 bases and J by 0 bases, and 10 bases separated the two germline ends. The part of the CDR3 DNA that was read is TGTGCCAGCAGCCAGAAGAGAACAACTAATGAAAAA. This sequence encodes CASSQKRTTNEK. The whole CDR3 sequence is CASSQKRTTNEKLFF. Using reference TRBV7-2 and TRBJ1-4 for the parts outside the CDR3, the full variable domain is GAGVSQSPSNKVTEKGKDVELRCDPISGHTALYWYRQSLGQGLEFLIYFQGNSAPDKSGLPSDRFSAERTGGSVSTLTIQRTQQEDSAVYLCASSQKRTTNEKLFFGSGTQLSVL.

In this sample, this clone turned up many times. The read is 3 residues too short to cover the CDR3 end, so that end is filled in from the germline J gene. The chain is built from TRBV27 and TRBJ2-3, with D perhaps TRBD2 (5 bases). The CDR3 contains 16 residues. Germline lookup yields CDR1 MNHEY and CDR2 SMNVEV (reference sequence). The ends were cut back, 2 bases at V and 2 bases at J, with 14 bases in the middle. The CDR3 protein is CASSLGFDYTTDTQYF. The sequenced CDR3 bases are TGTGCCAGCAGTTTAGGGTTCGACTACACCACAGATACG.